This entry describes one T cell receptor beta chain. Primers for the PCR totalled 60 Vbeta and 13 Jbeta. TCRdb keeps only in-frame clones here, not all; method: immunoSEQ multiplex PCR. The repertoire holds 270,000 or so clones, with more than 80% as singletons. V shed 5 bases and J 9 bases; nucleotides not matched to a gene: 11. Per germline, CDR1 SGDLS and CDR2 YYNGEE. CDR3 length: 14 amino acids. This record comes from a study of cytomegalovirus exposure and HLA in healthy donors. The sample was PBMCs. The TCR comes from a man between 40 and 49 years old in good health and CMV-seropositive. The genes are TRBV9 and TRBJ1-3; 7 nucleotides match TRBD1. The CDR3 is CASSRQGVGGTIYF. DNA of the CDR3: TGTGCCAGCAGTAGACAGGGCGTGGGTGGCACCATATATTTT.